The 5 T cell receptor beta chains listed next were all sequenced from one sample in a study of cytomegalovirus exposure and HLA in healthy donors. The primer mix had 60 Vbeta and 13 Jbeta primers. The method was immunoSEQ multiplex PCR; TCRdb's version includes in-frame clones alone and lacks a portion of them. This sample has around 150,000 clones, with around 76% found just once. The sequenced sample consisted of PBMCs. Receptors originate from a female donor in good health and CMV-seronegative.

The chain recombines TRBV5-1 with TRBJ2-2; 8 bases fit TRBD2. The J segment lost 7 bases and the V segment lost 1 base, leaving 15 bases of the junction unmatched. Germline V gives CDR1 SGHRS, CDR2 YFSETQ. The CDR3 runs to 18 residues. The CDR3 protein is CASSLLGPLAGGLGELFF. For the CDR3, the DNA is TGCGCCAGCAGCTTGCTCGGCCCCTTGGCGGGGGGCCTCGGGGAGCTGTTTTTT.

This clone showed up just a few times. V is TRBV7-2 and J is TRBJ2-7, with 10 bases aligning to TRBD2. CDR1 is SGHTA and CDR2 is FQGNSA in the germline V gene. The trim removed 5 bases at V and 4 bases at J, leaving 14 bases unmatched. This CDR3 contains 17 residues. The CDR3 nucleotides are TGTGCCAGCAGCCCAACGCGCGCCAGCGGGAGGGCGTACGAGCAGTACTTC. It codes for CASSPTRASGRAYEQYF.

The sample holds a few counts of this clone. The CDR3 sequence is CASRQRDSSYEQYF. In DNA, the CDR3 is TGTGCCAGCCGGCAAAGGGACAGTTCCTACGAGCAGTACTTC. The chain carries TRBV2 and TRBJ2-7, with 7 bases identical to TRBD1. V shed 8 bases and J 1 base; nucleotides not matched to a gene: 8. The CDR3 covers 14 residues. The germline V gene has CDR1 SNHLY and CDR2 FYNNEI.

This clone showed up just once. The chain employs TRBV7-9 and TRBJ2-1; 10 bases align to TRBD1. Germline assignment: CDR1 SEHNR and CDR2 FQNEAQ (reference sequence). With V trimmed by 5 bases and J by 5 bases, 6 bases remained unmatched. CDR3 length: 15 amino acids. The CDR3 region is CASSVDRGQDNEQFF. CDR3 nucleotide sequence: TGTGCCAGCAGCGTCGACAGGGGGCAGGACAATGAGCAGTTCTTC. Filled out from reference TRBV7-9 and TRBJ2-1, the complete variable domain reads DTGVSQNPRHKITKRGQNVTFRCDPISEHNRLYWYRQTLGQGPEFLTYFQNEAQLEKSRLLSDRFSAERPKGSFSTLEIQRTEQGDSAMYLCASSVDRGQDNEQFFGPGTRLTVL.

This rearrangement joins TRBV6-5 to TRBJ1-2, with TRBD1 as a possible D gene (5 bases). The CDR3 length is 16 residues. CDR1 is MNHEY, CDR2 SVGAGI, per germline. Between the trimmed V and J ends, which lost 4 bases and 4 bases, there was a span of 19 bases. The DNA of the CDR3 is TGTGCCAGCAGTTCCCCCTGGAGGGGCCTTTCCTATGGCTACACCTTC. Translation gives CASSSPWRGLSYGYTF.